These 12 T cell receptor beta chains were sequenced from one sample in a study of T cells in Graves' hyperthyroidism and ophthalmopathy. The investigators amplified TCR beta CDR3 regions from RNA transcripts. HTBI primers were employed in a first-round RT-PCR of the TCR CDR3. Via MiXCR, TCRdb re-called the multiplex PCR reads, giving one row per CDR3 protein. The repertoire includes fewer than 850,000 distinct CDR3 sequences, approximately 15% of them detected once, and roughly 15% sits in the top ten. The specimen sequenced was blood. Source of these receptors: a man aged 50 to 59 with Graves' hyperthyroidism.

This clonotype was seen many times. This chain links TRBV27 with TRBJ2-5; no clear D. This CDR3 region has 13 residues. Germline values: CDR1 MNHEY, CDR2 SMNVEV (reference sequence). V gave up 11 bases and J gave up 0 bases, with 13 bases separating them. Written as DNA, the CDR3 is TGTGCCGGAAGCACACTATACCAAGAGACCCAGTACTTC. Amino acid sequence: CAGSTLYQETQYF.

This clonotype was seen repeatedly, ten times or more. This rearrangement joins TRBV20-1 to TRBJ1-5, with D perhaps TRBD1 (5 bases). Germline lookup yields CDR1 DFQATT and CDR2 SNEGSKA (reference sequence). The CDR3 sequence is 15 residues long. V was cut by 5 bases and J by 1 base, with 15 bases left in between. The CDR3 is CSASWGRSSNQPQHF. DNA of the CDR3: TGCAGTGCTTCTTGGGGACGGAGCAGCAATCAGCCCCAGCATTTT.

This clonotype occurred many times. The chain recombines TRBV6-1 with TRBJ1-6; unclear D gene. Trimming pared 7 bases from V and 9 bases from J, leaving 19 bases between. The CDR3 length is 15 residues. Germline V gives CDR1 MNHNS, CDR2 SASEGT. CDR3 sequence reads: CASNFGPRSGSPLHF. CDR3 nucleotide sequence: TGTGCCAGCAACTTCGGACCCCGAAGTGGTTCACCCCTCCACTTT.

This clonotype was seen a handful of times. V and J are TRBV6-1 and TRBJ2-2; D is possibly TRBD2 (5 bases). The length of the CDR3 is 15 residues. Germline CDR1 reads MNHNS; CDR2 reads SASEGT. The germline V and J ends were trimmed by 7 bases and 0 bases, with 12 bases remaining between them. The CDR3 region is CASKSGIANTGELFF. In DNA form, the CDR3 reads TGTGCCAGCAAGTCGGGGATCGCGAACACCGGGGAGCTGTTTTTT.

This chain connects TRBV27 to TRBJ1-5, with 9 bases fitting TRBD1. The CDR3 extends over 14 amino acids. V lost 5 bases to trimming and J lost 7 bases; unmatched junction nucleotides: 6. Germline CDR1 and CDR2: MNHEY and SMNVEV (reference sequence). The CDR3 region has the DNA TGTGCCAGCAGTACAACAGGGGGCTGGCAGCCCCAGCATTTT. It translates to CASSTTGGWQPQHF.

There are a few counts of this clonotype. This rearrangement joins TRBV4-2 to TRBJ1-1, with D uncertain. Germline lookup yields CDR1 LGHNA and CDR2 YNFKEQ. With 0 bases removed from V and 6 bases from J, the gap between germline ends came to 8 bases. The length of the CDR3 is 13 residues. The CDR3 DNA follows: TGTGCCAGCAGCCAAGAAGGGCCCTCTGAAGCTTTCTTT. As protein: CASSQEGPSEAFF.

This clonotype was detected a few times. This chain joins TRBV6-1 and TRBJ2-2; D gene uncertain. Germline V gene sequence: CDR1 MNHNS, CDR2 SASEGT. The V gene lost 5 bases and the J gene lost 0 bases, with 19 bases spanning the gap. The CDR3 spans 18 residues. CDR3 bases: TGTGCCAGCAGTTCCACGGCGGTAGTATTAGCGAACACCGGGGAGCTGTTTTTT. Amino acid sequence: CASSSTAVVLANTGELFF.

The chain uses TRBV9 and TRBJ2-3; 12 bases are shared with TRBD2. J was trimmed by 5 bases and V by 1 base; bases with no gene match: 5. The CDR3 consists of 16 residues. CDR1 is SGDLS and CDR2 is YYNGEE in the germline V gene. The CDR3 loop is CASSVLTSGRLDTQYF. The CDR3 coding sequence is TGTGCCAGCAGCGTATTGACTAGCGGGAGATTAGATACGCAGTATTTT.

This clonotype has at least ten counts. The chain employs TRBV11-2 and TRBJ2-2, with 7 bases identical to TRBD2. This CDR3 has 16 amino acids. CDR1 and CDR2 (germline): SGHAT, FQNNGV. V gave up 5 bases and J gave up 5 bases; unmatched junction bases: 11. CDR3 sequence: CASSALAEGWTGELFF. CDR3 DNA sequence: TGTGCCAGCAGCGCTCTAGCGGAGGGGTGGACCGGGGAGCTGTTTTTT.

This clonotype was seen at least ten times. The V call is TRBV30, the J call TRBJ1-5; no clear D gene. Germline lookup yields CDR1 GTSNPN and CDR2 SVGIG (reference sequence). The germline V and J ends were trimmed by 2 bases and 2 bases, with 10 bases remaining between them. The CDR3 spans 14 residues. CDR3 in DNA: TGTGCCTGGAGTTCTGGCGGGGGCAATCAGCCCCAGCATTTT. The encoded protein is CAWSSGGGNQPQHF.

This clonotype was detected many times. This chain links TRBV2 with TRBJ2-1; D uncertain. The CDR3 contains 12 residues. The V gene's germline CDR1 is SNHLY and CDR2 FYNNEI. The ends were cut back, 7 bases at V and 10 bases at J, with 14 bases in the middle. CDR3 protein: CASIGSMEEQFF. The CDR3 nucleotides are TGTGCCAGCATAGGTAGCATGGAGGAGCAGTTCTTC. The variable domain in full, with the rest retrieved from reference TRBV2 and TRBJ2-1, is EPEVTQTPSHQVTQMGQEVILRCVPISNHLYFYWYRQILGQKVEFLVSFYNNEISEKSEIFDDQFSVERPDGSNFTLKIRSTKLEDSAMYFCASIGSMEEQFFGPGTRLTVL.

This clonotype has at least ten counts. The chain couples TRBV7-9 to TRBJ1-1; D perhaps matches TRBD1 (6 bases). This CDR3 contains 16 residues. The germline gives CDR1 SEHNR, CDR2 FQNEAQ (reference sequence). The V and J ends lost 5 bases and 0 bases respectively, with 16 bases between them. The CDR3 spells CASSRIRGTVNTEAFF. CDR3 nucleotides: TGTGCCAGCAGCCGAATAAGGGGGACCGTGAACACTGAAGCTTTCTTT.